This T cell receptor (beta chain) derives from a study of a mutant IDH1 vaccine in newly diagnosed glioma. Turning to the study itself: During weeks 1, 3, 5, 7, 11, 15, 19 and 23, patients received eight vaccinations. Pretreatment consisted of radiotherapy, temozolomide, or both, with most receiving both. Study observations and caveats: Patients showed vaccine-induced immune responses at a rate of 93.3%.

Comments on this clone: Its antigen is unknown. At one end, the junction sequence differs from germline, possibly due to a read error.

The time point: week 11, during vaccination. Doses comprised 300 ug of mutant IDH1 20-mer peptide each, plus topical imiquimod. The CDR3 covers 13 residues. CDR1 MNHNY and CDR2 SVGAGI come from the germline V gene (reference sequence). Some clones are missing from TCRdb's copy, which holds only in-frame ones; the method was immunoSEQ multiplex PCR. The sample shows around 120,000 clones, about four fifths of them seen only once. This specimen consisted of PBMCs, obtained from a glioma patient whose treatment included an IDH1 peptide vaccine. This sequence joins TRBV6-6 and TRBJ2-3; D uncertain. This sequence originates from a man aged 35 to 55 with glioma. CDR3 protein: CASSSRGRVVRDF. The CDR3 DNA is TGTGCCAGCAGTTCCCGAGGTCGCGTGGTTAGGGATTTT.